The clone carrying this T cell receptor (beta chain) was seen a few times. Looked up from germline, CDR1 is MNHNY and CDR2 is SVGAGI (reference sequence). Between the trimmed V and J ends, which lost 2 bases and 2 bases, there was a span of 12 bases. This CDR3 spans 16 amino acids. The sample comes from a study of blood T cell repertoires in COVID-19. Study at large: The study drew acute and convalescent COVID-19 samples from the United States, Italy and Spain. PBMCs, B-cell-depleted T cells, or T cells were the source of the cDNA or gDNA that made up the material.

Original analysis: Reference gene primer amplification yielded estimated nucleated cell counts. Assay used: immunoSEQ multiplex PCR; TCRdb lists only in-frame clones, some missing. Clone size and V and J calls were adopted from that table, with D and trimming inferred from the DNA. This table holds 150,000 to 200,000 clones, about nine tenths found once. The chain links TRBV6-6 to TRBJ2-2, with D possibly TRBD2 on 5 matching bases. This TCR came from a middle-aged man with acute or convalescent COVID-19. The source material was peripheral blood. CDR3 amino acids: CASSYPPGSNTGELFF. CDR3 in DNA: TGTGCCAGCAGTTACCCCCCTGGGAGCAACACCGGGGAGCTGTTTTTT.